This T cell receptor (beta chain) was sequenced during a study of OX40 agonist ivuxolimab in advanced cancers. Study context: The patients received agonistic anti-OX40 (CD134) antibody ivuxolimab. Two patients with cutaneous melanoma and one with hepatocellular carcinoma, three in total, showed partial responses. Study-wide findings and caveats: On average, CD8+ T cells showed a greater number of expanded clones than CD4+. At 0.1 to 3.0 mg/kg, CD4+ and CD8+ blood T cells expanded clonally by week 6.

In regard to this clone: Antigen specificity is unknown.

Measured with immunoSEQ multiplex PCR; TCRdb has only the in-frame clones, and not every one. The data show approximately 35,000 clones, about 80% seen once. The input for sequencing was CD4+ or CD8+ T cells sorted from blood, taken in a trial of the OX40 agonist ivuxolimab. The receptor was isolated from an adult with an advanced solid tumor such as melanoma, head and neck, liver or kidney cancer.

CDR3 bases: TGTGCCGGATCTAGCGGGGGGGCGCATGAGCAGTTCTTC. It translates to CAGSSGGAHEQFF. This chain joins TRBV7-9 and TRBJ2-1, with 12 nucleotides matching TRBD2. The CDR3 is 13 residues long. The trim removed 11 bases at V and 8 bases at J, leaving 7 bases unmatched. Looked up from germline, CDR1 is SEHNR and CDR2 is FQNEAQ (reference sequence). The variable domain in full, completed from reference TRBV7-9 and TRBJ2-1, reads DTGVSQNPRHKITKRGQNVTFRCDPISEHNRLYWYRQTLGQGPEFLTYFQNEAQLEKSRLLSDRFSAERPKGSFSTLEIQRTEQGDSAMYLCAGSSGGAHEQFFGPGTRLTVL.